These T cell receptor beta chains were read from a single sample in a study of blood T cell repertoires in COVID-19. Here immunoSEQ multiplex PCR was the method, and the copy in TCRdb shows in-frame clones only, minus some. The data show 250,000 or so clones, roughly nine tenths seen once. The sample taken for sequencing was peripheral blood. These receptors were taken from a man between 35 and 55 years old with active or convalescent COVID-19. The CDR3 runs from the conserved cysteine through the conserved F or W. The order of the fields is J gene, V gene, CDR3 protein.

J: TRBJ1-2; V: TRBV6-5; CDR3: CASSYDGGGGYTF
J: TRBJ2-5; V: TRBV6-5; CDR3: CASSPREAGQETQYF
J: TRBJ2-7; V: TRBV9; CDR3: CASSVEAGSYEQYF
J: TRBJ2-7; V: TRBV6-1; CDR3: CASSEAGRPYEQYF
J: TRBJ1-5; V: TRBV5-6; CDR3: CASSLEGDGNQPQHF
J: TRBJ1-5; V: TRBV6-5; CDR3: CASSRDGGGQPQHF
J: TRBJ2-3; V: TRBV11-3; CDR3: CASSSRWTSGRSDTQYF
J: TRBJ1-1; V: TRBV7-2; CDR3: CASSLLVGTRGVAFF
J: TRBJ1-6; V: TRBV27; CDR3: CASTDGTDNSPLHF
J: TRBJ2-4; V: TRBV3-1/TRBV3-2; CDR3: CASSSSGVWAKNIQYF
J: TRBJ2-7; V: TRBV12-3/TRBV12-4; CDR3: CASSSTGGEQYF
J: TRBJ1-5; V: TRBV24-1; CDR3: CATSGTGVNQPQHF
J: TRBJ2-3; V: TRBV2; CDR3: CASTLENTDTQYF
J: TRBJ2-1; V: TRBV6-5; CDR3: CASSYERASYNEQFF
J: TRBJ1-1; V: TRBV4-1; CDR3: CASSQDTGDTEAFF
J: TRBJ1-2; V: TRBV18; CDR3: CASSPETVQGGNYGYTF
J: TRBJ1-1; V: TRBV5-1; CDR3: CASSGADVNTEAFF
J: TRBJ1-1; V: TRBV29-1; CDR3: CSVEVLDTEAFF
J: TRBJ2-7; V: TRBV7-9; CDR3: CASSLVPGFDEQYF
J: TRBJ1-1; V: TRBV24-1; CDR3: CATKGGRDEAFF
J: TRBJ1-6; V: TRBV10-3; CDR3: CAISGISSPLHF
J: TRBJ2-3; V: TRBV5-1; CDR3: CASRLAGTTDTQYF
J: TRBJ2-5; V: TRBV9; CDR3: CASSVVTGETQYF
J: TRBJ1-2; V: TRBV7-9; CDR3: CASSPRSGGSDGYTF
J: TRBJ2-7; V: TRBV6-5; CDR3: CASRRQDYEQYF
J: TRBJ2-7; V: TRBV5-1; CDR3: CASSLAGGPHEQYF
J: TRBJ1-2; V: TRBV20-1; CDR3: CSAQRDYGYTF
J: TRBJ1-5; V: TRBV19; CDR3: CASSEGQGWQPQHF
J: TRBJ1-5; V: TRBV6-5; CDR3: CASSPGRDFYQPQHF
J: TRBJ2-1; V: TRBV30; CDR3: CAWSPREYEQFF
J: TRBJ2-3; V: TRBV10-3; CDR3: CAISLPGVDTQYF
J: TRBJ2-6; V: TRBV11-2; CDR3: CASSSEGSGANVLTF
J: TRBJ1-4; V: TRBV28; CDR3: CATQKRWATNEKLFF
J: TRBJ1-4; V: TRBV11-3; CDR3: CASKRGTDEKLFF
J: TRBJ1-6; V: TRBV19; CDR3: CASSTKGQGDSPLHF
J: TRBJ2-4; V: TRBV6-5; CDR3: CASRSTGLAKNIQYF
J: TRBJ2-4; V: TRBV3-1/TRBV3-2; CDR3: CASSQDRRRNQYF
J: TRBJ2-3; V: TRBV9; CDR3: CASSVAAGSTDTQYF
J: TRBJ1-1; V: TRBV11-2; CDR3: CASSLVAGFENTEAFF
J: TRBJ1-3; V: TRBV5-1; CDR3: CASSLHQGATGNTIYF
J: TRBJ1-1; V: TRBV6-5; CDR3: CASSQDSGLEAFF
J: TRBJ2-7; V: TRBV11-1; CDR3: CASSRGQGAYEQYF
J: TRBJ1-2; V: TRBV28; CDR3: CASSLGQIYGYTF
J: TRBJ1-2; V: TRBV29-1; CDR3: CSVTENYGYTF
J: TRBJ2-5; V: TRBV27; CDR3: CATRRTGWETQYF
J: TRBJ1-6; V: TRBV5-1; CDR3: CASSFGTDHSPLHF
J: TRBJ1-6; V: TRBV25-1; CDR3: CASSEYGVGNSPLHF
J: TRBJ1-6; V: TRBV19; CDR3: CASGTWGQGLINSPLHF
J: TRBJ2-3; V: TRBV5-5; CDR3: CASSSRQGQDTQYF
J: TRBJ1-5; V: TRBV3-1/TRBV3-2; CDR3: CASSQEGGSNQPQHF
J: TRBJ2-3; V: TRBV3-1/TRBV3-2; CDR3: CASSVSGGASDTQYF
J: TRBJ2-5; V: TRBV5-1; CDR3: CASRAGLAGQETQYF
J: TRBJ2-7; V: TRBV5-1; CDR3: CASSYTLAGSSYEQYF
J: TRBJ2-1; V: TRBV7-6; CDR3: CASSLAAQGNNEQFF
J: TRBJ1-1; V: TRBV2; CDR3: CASSEARDTEAFF
J: TRBJ2-1; V: TRBV29-1; CDR3: CSVEYGSGGGEQFF
J: TRBJ2-7; V: TRBV12-3/TRBV12-4; CDR3: CASSLGTGQYF
J: TRBJ2-1; V: TRBV18; CDR3: CASSPGSGLYNEQFF
J: TRBJ1-2; V: TRBV6-6; CDR3: CASSYSSGAGGYTF